Below, one TCR beta chain is given with its context. The data belong to a study of early T cells in non-severe SARS-CoV-2 infection. For the study at large: Unsorted whole-blood RNA was sequenced in bulk, leaving chains unpaired.

The CDR3 length is 16 residues. Germline V gives CDR1 ENHRY, CDR2 SYGVKD. J gave up 1 base and V 4 bases, and 7 bases lay outside the gene matches. cDNA molecules, individually, were tagged with unique molecular identifiers. TCRdb reprocessed the 5' RACE reads via MiXCR and lists one record per CDR3 protein. This sample has more than 70,000 distinct CDR3 sequences; roughly 13% occur once, and the top ten carry roughly 13%. The source of this sequence is an adult who was a healthcare worker with PCR-confirmed SARS-CoV-2 infection or an uninfected control (not recorded which). The sample comprised whole blood. The chain employs TRBV10-3 and TRBJ1-1; 9 bases are shared with TRBD1. The CDR3 nucleotides are TGTGCCATCAGTGTAACCCCGGGACAGGGGAACACTGAAGCTTTCTTT. Its protein product is CAISVTPGQGNTEAFF.